This TCR beta chain was identified during a study of blood T cell repertoires in COVID-19. The V gene lost 0 bases and the J gene lost 3 bases, with 12 bases spanning the gap. Germline V gene lookup returns CDR1 LGHNA and CDR2 YSLEER. This CDR3 region has 16 residues. Per the original methods: Reference gene primer amplification gave nucleated cell count estimates. The repertoire was sequenced with immunoSEQ multiplex PCR; TCRdb's copy has only in-frame clones and lacks some. For V, J and clone size, that table is used; D and trimming come from the DNA. This sample has about 250,000 clones, with about 85% found just once. The cohort comprised adults aged roughly 18 to 95 years residing in 24 US areas. Resolution of symptoms, clearance, or two negative PCRs was present in recovered Cohort 3 donors.

The rearrangement uses TRBV4-3 and TRBJ2-1, with D maybe TRBD2 (6 bases). The sequenced sample consisted of PBMCs or T cells enriched from blood (not recorded which). The receptor was derived from a woman in her 50s who had recovered from COVID-19. The CDR3 nucleotides are TGCGCCAGCAGCCAAGAGCATGCGGAGGGCTACAATGAGCAGTTCTTC. Protein: CASSQEHAEGYNEQFF.